The present T cell receptor (beta chain) was sequenced within a study of regulatory T cells in long-lasting Graves disease. Time point in this sample: newly diagnosed GD, antithyroid drugs for less than 3 months. The TCR library was prepared using RNA isolated from PBMCs. The TCR beta library used iRepertoire HTBI primers with Arm-PCR amplification of CDR3. Using its own MiXCR run on the multiplex PCR reads, TCRdb lists one record per CDR3 protein. The sample consists of roughly 560,000 distinct CDR3 sequences, about 15% of them appearing once. This CDR3 comprises 14 residues. Deletions cut 2 bases from V and 7 bases from J, with 11 bases between. CDR1 and CDR2 from the germline V gene are MGHRA and YSYEKL. These data also featured in a second study, about T cells in Graves' hyperthyroidism and ophthalmopathy.

This TCR was recovered from a woman aged 35-60 years with Graves disease. The starting material was peripheral blood mononuclear cells (PBMCs), obtained at new diagnosis, from a patient treated with antithyroid drugs. The J gene is TRBJ1-4, the V gene TRBV4-1; D is uncertain. In DNA, the CDR3 is TGCGCCAGCAGCCAACCTCTCGGTGGTGAAAAACTGTTTTTT. As protein: CASSQPLGGEKLFF.